A single sample is the source of the 31 T cell receptor beta chains below, sequenced in a study of radiotherapy plus CTLA-4 blockade in lung cancer. Data came from immunoSEQ multiplex PCR; TCRdb stores just in-frame clones and leaves some out. The sample lists roughly 78,000 clones, around 80% occurring once. The source material was peripheral blood, sampled from a patient treated with radiotherapy plus ipilimumab. The origin of the receptors is a human donor with non-small cell lung cancer who had a complete response to radiotherapy plus ipilimumab.

This clone was counted between two and nine times. The genes are TRBV27 and TRBJ1-2; 8 nucleotides agree with TRBD1. The CDR3 runs 16 residues. The ends lost 3 bases at V and 2 bases at J; junction bases unmatched: 8. Germline values: CDR1 MNHEY, CDR2 SMNVEV (reference sequence). CDR3: CASSFWSRDRNYGYTF. As DNA, the CDR3 is TGTGCCAGCAGTTTTTGGTCCCGGGACAGGAACTATGGCTACACCTTC.

The chain uses TRBV7-2 and TRBJ2-1; a weak D match, TRBD1 (6 bases). Germline values: CDR1 SGHTA, CDR2 FQGNSA. Trimming removed 6 bases at V and 0 bases at J, with 12 bases between. CDR3 length: 15 residues. This CDR3 reads CASRRTESSYNEQFF. DNA for the CDR3: TGTGCCAGCAGACGGACAGAAAGCTCCTACAATGAGCAGTTCTTC. Together with reference TRBV7-2 and TRBJ2-1, the CDR3 gives the full variable domain: GAGVSQSPSNKVTEKGKDVELRCDPISGHTALYWYRQSLGQGLEFLIYFQGNSAPDKSGLPSDRFSAERTGGSVSTLTIQRTQQEDSAVYLCASRRTESSYNEQFFGPGTRLTVL.

The chain recombines TRBV7-2 with TRBJ2-7, with 9 bases lining up with TRBD2. Germline lookup yields CDR1 SGHTA and CDR2 FQGNSA. V dropped 1 base and J dropped 6; count of bases not matched to a gene: 13. This CDR3 has 17 amino acids. The CDR3 spells CASSLVGGGAGSVEQYF. The CDR3 coding sequence is TGTGCCAGCAGCTTAGTTGGCGGGGGGGCAGGGTCCGTCGAGCAGTACTTC. Drawing the rest from reference TRBV7-2 and TRBJ2-7, the complete variable domain is GAGVSQSPSNKVTEKGKDVELRCDPISGHTALYWYRQSLGQGLEFLIYFQGNSAPDKSGLPSDRFSAERTGGSVSTLTIQRTQQEDSAVYLCASSLVGGGAGSVEQYFGPGTRLTVT.

J is TRBJ2-4 and V is TRBV27, with 11 bases that match TRBD2. This CDR3 region has 15 residues. The germline V gene encodes CDR1 MNHEY and CDR2 SMNVEV (reference sequence). V lost 6 bases and J lost 5; bases outside the gene matches: 6. The CDR3 reads CASRATSGIENIQYF. As DNA, the CDR3 is TGTGCCAGCAGAGCGACTAGCGGGATCGAAAACATTCAGTACTTC.

J is TRBJ1-1 and V is TRBV5-4; the D gene is possibly TRBD1 (5 bases). Trimming shortened V by 0 bases and J by 3 bases, and 9 bases separated the two germline ends. CDR1 is SGHNT and CDR2 is YYREEE in the germline V gene (reference sequence). This CDR3 has 14 amino acids. The chain's CDR3 is CASSLGGRDTEAFF. CDR3 nucleotides: TGTGCCAGCAGCTTGGGGGGACGCGACACTGAAGCTTTCTTT.

The rearrangement joins TRBV19 to TRBJ1-1, with D unclear. The germline V gene has CDR1 LNHDA and CDR2 SQIVND (reference sequence). V was trimmed by 3 bases and J by 5 bases, leaving 16 bases between them. CDR3 length equals 15 residues. The CDR3 is CASSISPRLGTEAFF. CDR3 in DNA: TGTGCCAGTAGTATTTCCCCTCGGCTTGGGACTGAAGCTTTCTTT.

The V gene is TRBV5-4, the J gene TRBJ1-2; D is ambiguous. This CDR3 has 12 residues. Germline V gene data show CDR1 as SGHNT and CDR2 as YYREEE (reference sequence). Trimming pared 1 base from V and 6 bases from J, leaving 7 bases between. The CDR3 bases are TGTGCCAGCAGCTTGCAGGCGGATGGCTACACCTTC. It encodes CASSLQADGYTF.

The V call is TRBV9, the J call TRBJ1-4; D might be TRBD1 (5 bases). The germline V gene encodes CDR1 SGDLS and CDR2 YYNGEE. Trimming stripped 0 bases from V and 10 bases from J, with 13 bases between. CDR3 length: 14 residues. CDR3 sequence reads: CASSVGQGGGKLFF. CDR3 DNA: TGTGCCAGCAGCGTAGGTCAGGGAGGCGGAAAACTGTTTTTT.

The chain joins TRBV18 to TRBJ2-1; 7 nucleotides line up with TRBD1. J gave up 7 bases and V 6 bases, and 12 bases lay outside the gene matches. Germline-derived CDR1 and CDR2 are KGHSH and LQKENI. There are 15 residues in the CDR3. CDR3 loop: CASSSGGPSRNEQFF. The CDR3 DNA is TGTGCCAGCTCGTCAGGGGGACCATCTAGGAATGAGCAGTTCTTC.

The chain joins TRBV5-1 to TRBJ2-2; D perhaps matches TRBD1 (6 bases). Germline V gives CDR1 SGHRS, CDR2 YFSETQ. The CDR3 extends over 15 amino acids. V lost 4 bases and J 2 bases, leaving 12 bases between the germline ends. CDR3 bases: TGCGCCAGCAGCCTCCGACAGGCTAACACCGGGGAGCTGTTTTTT. Amino acid sequence: CASSLRQANTGELFF.

The V call is TRBV2, the J call TRBJ2-1; 9 bases agree with TRBD1. The V gene end was trimmed by 3 bases and the J gene end by 12 bases; junction bases not matched to a gene: 12. Looked up from germline, CDR1 is SNHLY and CDR2 is FYNNEI. The CDR3 is 15 residues long. For the CDR3, the DNA is TGTGCCAGCAGTGACTATGGGACAGGGTGGTCATTGCAGTTCTTC. Protein product: CASSDYGTGWSLQFF. The full variable domain, completed using reference TRBV2 and TRBJ2-1, is EPEVTQTPSHQVTQMGQEVILRCVPISNHLYFYWYRQILGQKVEFLVSFYNNEISEKSEIFDDQFSVERPDGSNFTLKIRSTKLEDSAMYFCASSDYGTGWSLQFFGPGTRLTVL.

The chain is built from TRBV7-9 and TRBJ1-2; 10 positions match TRBD1. CDR1 is SEHNR, CDR2 FQNEAQ, per germline (reference sequence). This CDR3 region has 17 residues. Trimming cost V 5 bases and J 2 bases; bases outside gene matches: 11. The CDR3 loop reads CASSRDGTGVMNYGYTF. The DNA for the CDR3 is TGTGCCAGCAGCCGAGACGGGACAGGGGTCATGAACTATGGCTACACCTTC.

The chain uses TRBV19 and TRBJ2-7; 8 bases line up with TRBD1. The germline V gene encodes CDR1 LNHDA and CDR2 SQIVND (reference sequence). V was clipped by 3 bases and J by 2 bases; unmatched bases: 12. The CDR3 is made up of 17 amino acids. The CDR3 reads CASSMGGPGQGAYEQYF. In DNA, the CDR3 is TGTGCCAGTAGTATGGGGGGCCCCGGACAGGGTGCCTACGAGCAGTACTTC.

The chain uses TRBV5-1 and TRBJ2-5, with 7 bases aligning to TRBD1. The CDR3 contains 15 residues. Germline V gene sequence: CDR1 SGHRS, CDR2 YFSETQ. V dropped 4 bases and J dropped 5; count of bases not matched to a gene: 11. For the CDR3, the DNA is TGCGCCAGCAGCCTGACAGGGATGGTCGGGGAGACCCAGTACTTC. The encoded protein is CASSLTGMVGETQYF.

This clone was observed once. This chain links TRBV5-6 with TRBJ2-1; no reliable D call. The CDR3 contains 15 residues. Trimming stripped 4 bases from V and 4 bases from J, with 15 bases between. Germline values: CDR1 SGHDT, CDR2 YYEEEE. The CDR3 loop reads CASSPLDQWYNEQFF. CDR3 bases: TGTGCCAGCAGCCCCCTGGACCAGTGGTACAATGAGCAGTTCTTC.

The V and J genes are TRBV7-2 and TRBJ1-2; 11 bases map to TRBD1. This CDR3 has 15 residues. Germline V gene lookup returns CDR1 SGHTA and CDR2 FQGNSA. Trimming took 5 bases from V and 7 from J; bases not matched to a gene: 9. The CDR3 here is CASSPRTGGWGGYTF. As DNA, the CDR3 is TGTGCCAGCAGCCCGCGGACAGGGGGCTGGGGTGGCTACACCTTC. The full variable domain, its missing parts supplied by reference TRBV7-2 and TRBJ1-2, is GAGVSQSPSNKVTEKGKDVELRCDPISGHTALYWYRQSLGQGLEFLIYFQGNSAPDKSGLPSDRFSAERTGGSVSTLTIQRTQQEDSAVYLCASSPRTGGWGGYTFGSGTRLTVV.

The chain uses TRBV18 and TRBJ2-1; D might be TRBD1 or TRBD2, each matching 6 bases. Germline V gene data show CDR1 as KGHSH and CDR2 as LQKENI. CDR3 length: 20 amino acids. Trimming stripped 0 bases from V and 0 bases from J, with 21 bases between. CDR3 bases: TGTGCCAGCTCACCACCCAAGGGGGGAGGAACGACCGTCTCCTACAATGAGCAGTTCTTC. Residues: CASSPPKGGGTTVSYNEQFF.

The chain combines TRBV30 with TRBJ1-1; possible D gene TRBD1, 5 bases. This CDR3 has 15 amino acids. V lost 3 bases and J 3 bases, leaving 17 bases between the germline ends. Looked up from germline, CDR1 is GTSNPN and CDR2 is SVGIG (reference sequence). CDR3 sequence reads: CAWRRKDNQDTEAFF. The CDR3 nucleotides are TGTGCCTGGAGAAGGAAGGACAACCAGGACACTGAAGCTTTCTTT.

The chain couples TRBV7-2 to TRBJ1-1; D gene uncertain. CDR3 length: 13 amino acids. Trimming removed 2 bases from V and 6 bases from J, with 10 bases in between. Germline V gene lookup returns CDR1 SGHTA and CDR2 FQGNSA. CDR3 residues: CASSLYSYAEAFF. The DNA for the CDR3 is TGTGCCAGCAGCTTATACAGTTACGCTGAAGCTTTCTTT. The variable domain in full, completed from reference TRBV7-2 and TRBJ1-1, reads GAGVSQSPSNKVTEKGKDVELRCDPISGHTALYWYRQSLGQGLEFLIYFQGNSAPDKSGLPSDRFSAERTGGSVSTLTIQRTQQEDSAVYLCASSLYSYAEAFFGQGTRLTVV.

The rearrangement joins TRBV30 to TRBJ1-5; 7 nucleotides align to TRBD1. Germline V gene data show CDR1 as GTSNPN and CDR2 as SVGIG (reference sequence). This CDR3 is 14 amino acids long. Losses at the gene ends were 2 bases for V and 3 bases for J; bases not matched to a gene: 4. The chain's CDR3 is CAWSTTGVNQPQHF. CDR3 nucleotide sequence: TGTGCCTGGAGTACTACAGGGGTCAATCAGCCCCAGCATTTT.

In its sample, this clone was seen a few times. The V gene is TRBV6-6, the J gene TRBJ2-1, with 8 bases identical to TRBD1. This CDR3 has 15 residues. Germline V gene lookup returns CDR1 MNHNY and CDR2 SVGAGI (reference sequence). V was pared by 3 bases and J by 5 bases, with 6 bases of the junction left unmatched. The CDR3 loop is CASSYTTGADNEQFF. Here the CDR3 DNA reads TGTGCCAGCAGTTATACGACAGGGGCTGACAATGAGCAGTTCTTC.

CDR3 in DNA: TGTGCCAGCAGGGACAGGGAGAGCGCGAACACCGGGGAGCTGTTTTTT. Its protein is CASRDRESANTGELFF. This sequence joins TRBV21-1 and TRBJ2-2; the D segment call TRBD1 is taken from the table without a DNA check. TRBV21-1 is deemed a pseudogene. The CDR3 length is 16 residues.

V usage is TRBV4-3 and J usage is TRBJ2-5; D is possibly TRBD2 (6 bases). The CDR3 extends over 18 amino acids. Looked up from germline, CDR1 is LGHNA and CDR2 is YSLEER. Trimming removed 1 base from V and 3 bases from J, with 21 bases in between. The CDR3 region is CASSQGPGTPRGEETQYF. The CDR3 region has the DNA TGCGCCAGCAGCCAAGGGCCCGGGACTCCCCGCGGAGAAGAGACCCAGTACTTC.

About this clone itself: The germline gene is not matched at one end of the junction; a read error may be the cause. The chain has TRBV6-1 and TRBJ1-5; TRBD1 agrees at 11 bases. The CDR3 spans 11 residues. The V gene's germline CDR1 is MNHNS and CDR2 SASEGT. The CDR3 DNA reads as TGTGCCAGCAGTGAAGAAGGACAGGGGGCCTTT. It specifies CASSEEGQGAF.

V usage is TRBV7-2 and J usage is TRBJ1-1; possible D gene TRBD1, 5 bases. The germline CDR1 and CDR2 sequences are SGHTA and FQGNSA. This CDR3 is built from 16 residues. V was clipped by 5 bases and J by 1 base, with 17 bases between them. CDR3 residues: CASSPREWGGNTEAFF. The CDR3 nucleotides read TGTGCCAGCAGCCCCAGGGAATGGGGGGGGAACACTGAAGCTTTCTTT.

A few counts support this clone. This chain connects TRBV5-1 to TRBJ1-3; unclear D gene. Trimming removed 3 bases at V and 3 bases at J, with 22 bases between. CDR1 SGHRS and CDR2 YFSETQ come from the germline V gene. The CDR3 contains 18 residues. The CDR3, as DNA: TGCGCCAGCAGCTCCCGTGGCGTGGGCAGGTTAAGTGGAAACACCATATATTTT. It is translated as CASSSRGVGRLSGNTIYF.

V usage is TRBV7-9 and J usage is TRBJ1-1, with D possibly being TRBD1 (6 bases). CDR3 length: 15 amino acids. Germline assignment: CDR1 SEHNR and CDR2 FQNEAQ (reference sequence). The V end was cut by 7 bases, the J end by 0 bases, with 15 bases between. The CDR3 here is CASTEGGGLNTEAFF. CDR3 coding DNA: TGTGCCAGCACCGAAGGAGGGGGGCTGAACACTGAAGCTTTCTTT. Supplemented by reference TRBV7-9 and TRBJ1-1, the full variable domain reads DTGVSQNPRHKITKRGQNVTFRCDPISEHNRLYWYRQTLGQGPEFLTYFQNEAQLEKSRLLSDRFSAERPKGSFSTLEIQRTEQGDSAMYLCASTEGGGLNTEAFFGQGTRLTVV.

The CDR3 nucleotides read TGCGCCAGCAGCCGCGTAACGGGGCTGGGCACTGAAGCTTTCTTT. It codes for CASSRVTGLGTEAFF. This chain joins TRBV4-1 and TRBJ1-1; TRBD1 might be the D (5 bases). The CDR3 contains 15 residues. Germline V CDR1 and CDR2: MGHRA, YSYEKL. The germline V and J ends were trimmed by 4 bases and 4 bases, with 16 bases remaining between them.

The chain carries TRBV6-5 and TRBJ1-1; D not certain. Germline loops: CDR1 MNHEY, CDR2 SVGAGI. Between the trimmed V and J ends, which lost 4 bases and 4 bases, there was a span of 13 bases. The CDR3 totals 14 residues. CDR3 coding DNA: TGTGCCAGCAGTTCCTGGCAGGTCGGCACTGAAGCTTTCTTT. It translates to CASSSWQVGTEAFF.

This chain uses TRBV7-2 with TRBJ2-7; 9 bases align to TRBD1. The CDR3 is 14 residues long. Unmatched junction bases numbered 2, after V lost 5 bases and J lost 0 bases. Per the germline V gene, CDR1 is SGHTA and CDR2 is FQGNSA. DNA of the CDR3: TGTGCCAGCAGCCCGACAGGGGGCTCCTACGAGCAGTACTTC. Protein sequence: CASSPTGGSYEQYF.

This chain connects TRBV5-8 to TRBJ1-2; D possibly corresponds to TRBD1 (5 bases). The germline V gene has CDR1 SGHTS and CDR2 YDEGEE. V was trimmed by 3 bases and J by 7 bases, leaving 10 bases between them. The CDR3 contains 12 residues. Written as DNA, the CDR3 is TGTGCCAGCAGCTGGGGGACCGCTGGCTACACCTTC. Its protein product is CASSWGTAGYTF.